The 27 T cell receptor beta chains presented below share a single source sample, sequenced in a study of human T cells and chemical hapten exposure. Via MiXCR, TCRdb re-called the RACE reads, giving one row per CDR3 protein. Here the sample spans tens of thousands of distinct CDR3 sequences, 3% to 4% being singletons. The time point denotes: patch test 2, 6 weeks after DPC sensitization. Noted treatment: therapeutic diphenylcyclopropenone sensitization with weekly scalp DPC. The sample in question was whole blood, obtained in connection with sensitization to the hapten diphenylcyclopropenone (DPC). The receptors were sampled from a man aged 40-55 years with alopecia areata. Some clones in this sample may be carry-over from other donors' samples.

This clonotype appeared many times. This rearrangement joins TRBV4-3 to TRBJ2-1; D gene unclear. Trimming took off 0 bases at V and 3 bases at J, with 9 bases between the two ends. The CDR3 has 15 residues. Per germline, CDR1 LGHNA and CDR2 YSLEER. The CDR3 is CASSQDYSDYNEQFF. CDR3 DNA: TGCGCCAGCAGCCAAGACTACTCCGACTACAATGAGCAGTTCTTC.

Ten or more counts support this clonotype. The gene calls are TRBV27 and TRBJ2-7, with 9 bases matching TRBD1. The CDR3 totals 15 residues. CDR1 is MNHEY and CDR2 is SMNVEV in the germline V gene (reference sequence). With V trimmed by 1 base and J by 5 bases, 6 bases remained unmatched. The CDR3: CASSLLGGQGHEQYF. In DNA, the CDR3 is TGTGCCAGCAGTTTATTGGGGGGACAGGGCCACGAGCAGTACTTC.

This clonotype was detected ten times or more. The chain employs TRBV12-3 or TRBV12-4 and TRBJ1-2; D gene ambiguous. V was cut by 6 bases and J by 2 bases, with 10 bases left in between. This CDR3 comprises 13 residues. The DNA for the CDR3 is TGTGCCAGCAGCCCTCTGGGAAACTATGGCTACACCTTC. It encodes CASSPLGNYGYTF.

The genes are TRBV21-1 and TRBJ2-3; the table's D call TRBD1 went unverified against the DNA. TRBV21-1 is described as a pseudogene. The CDR3 is 15 amino acids. The DNA of the CDR3 is TGTGCCAGCAGCGCGTCCGGGGGATGCACAGATACGCAGTATTTT. Translating it yields CASSASGGCTDTQYF.

This clonotype was counted many times. For the CDR3, the DNA is TGTGCCAGCAGTACCCCGCGACAGGGGGCCTACGAGCAGTACTTC. It encodes CASSTPRQGAYEQYF. This chain uses TRBV28 with TRBJ2-7, with 9 nucleotides matching TRBD1. Trimming took 5 bases from V and 2 from J; bases not matched to a gene: 7. This CDR3 comprises 15 residues. CDR1 and CDR2 (germline): MDHEN, SYDVKM.

This clonotype appeared many times. The V gene is TRBV7-9, the J gene TRBJ2-2; D is possibly TRBD2 (5 bases). V lost 3 bases and J lost 5, with 7 bases in between. The CDR3 covers 13 residues. The germline V gene encodes CDR1 SEHNR and CDR2 FQNEAQ (reference sequence). The CDR3, as DNA: TGTGCCAGCAGCTTGCTAGCTACCGGGGAGCTGTTTTTT. It codes for CASSLLATGELFF.

The table lists this clonotype with many counts. The chain recombines TRBV20-1 with TRBJ1-1; tentatively, D is TRBD1 (5 bases). Germline V gene sequence: CDR1 DFQATT, CDR2 SNEGSKA (reference sequence). The V gene lost 3 bases and the J gene lost 6 bases, with 14 bases spanning the gap. The CDR3 has 13 amino acids. CDR3 in DNA: TGCAGTGCTAGCACAGGCCATGGCCCTGAAGCTTTCTTT. Its translation: CSASTGHGPEAFF.

Only a few counts were recorded for this clonotype. The chain carries TRBV28 and TRBJ2-7, with TRBD1 identical over 7 bases. Losses at the gene ends were 3 bases for V and 6 bases for J; bases not matched to a gene: 8. Germline CDR1 MDHEN, CDR2 SYDVKM. The CDR3 has 14 amino acids. CDR3 bases: TGTGCCAGCAGTTTGTTGAAGGGGGCTGCCGAGCAGTACTTC. This codes for CASSLLKGAAEQYF.

There are many counts of this clonotype. CDR3 nucleotides: TGTGCCACCAGCGGGACAGGGACCGGGAATTCACCCCTCCACTTT. It encodes CATSGTGTGNSPLHF. The chain joins TRBV15 to TRBJ1-6, with 9 positions matching TRBD1. Trimming took 5 bases from V and 7 from J; bases not matched to a gene: 6. This CDR3 comprises 15 residues. Germline V gene sequence: CDR1 LNHNV, CDR2 YYDKDF (reference sequence).

This clonotype was counted ten times or more. The V and J genes are TRBV12-3 or TRBV12-4 and TRBJ1-1; D is unclear. This CDR3 contains 11 residues. Trimming pared 0 bases from V and 8 bases from J, leaving 4 bases between. The CDR3 loop reads CASSLAAEAFF. CDR3 coding DNA: TGTGCCAGCAGTTTAGCCGCGGAAGCTTTCTTT.

This clonotype has just a few counts. V gene TRBV6-6 combines with J gene TRBJ1-1; TRBD1 matches at 7 bases. Germline V gene data show CDR1 as MNHNY and CDR2 as SVGAGI (reference sequence). The CDR3 runs 16 residues. Unmatched junction bases numbered 13, after V lost 2 bases and J lost 7 bases. CDR3 amino acids: CASSYRSTGKGSEAFF. The CDR3 nucleotides read TGTGCCAGCAGTTACAGGTCGACAGGGAAAGGGAGTGAAGCTTTCTTT.

This clonotype has a count of ten or more. The chain joins TRBV6-2 or TRBV6-3 to TRBJ1-5; 10 bases fit TRBD1. CDR1 is MNHEY and CDR2 is SVGEGT in the germline V gene. The CDR3 is made up of 15 amino acids. Trimming cost V 6 bases and J 6 bases; bases outside gene matches: 8. CDR3 nucleotides: TGTGCCAGCAGATACGGACAGGGGGATGGTCAGCCCCAGCATTTT. Translated: CASRYGQGDGQPQHF.

This clonotype was seen repeatedly, ten times or more. V and J are TRBV9 and TRBJ2-7; D call uncertain. CDR1 and CDR2 from the germline V gene are SGDLS and YYNGEE. The V end was cut by 0 bases, the J end by 4 bases, with 29 bases between. The CDR3 totals 20 residues. CDR3: CASSVGIGSDGTDFFYEQYF. The CDR3 nucleotides are TGTGCCAGCAGCGTAGGAATCGGTTCGGACGGCACCGATTTCTTTTACGAGCAGTACTTC.

This clonotype was observed at least ten times. The chain has TRBV6-1 and TRBJ1-4; D is undetermined. The CDR3 contains 14 residues. Trimming took 7 bases from V and 0 from J, leaving 9 bases between them. CDR1 and CDR2 from the germline V gene are MNHNS and SASEGT. CDR3 loop: CASTGGATNEKLFF. CDR3 sequence (DNA): TGTGCCAGCACGGGCGGAGCAACTAATGAAAAACTGTTTTTT.

This clonotype showed up many times. The chain joins TRBV7-9 to TRBJ2-4, with TRBD2 identical over 9 bases. The germline V gene has CDR1 SEHNR and CDR2 FQNEAQ (reference sequence). Trimming at V came to 2 bases and at J to 8 bases, leaving 4 bases not matched to a gene. The CDR3 loop spans 14 amino acids. CDR3 protein: CASSLRREGDIQYF. CDR3 bases: TGTGCCAGCAGCTTAAGGCGGGAGGGAGACATTCAGTACTTC.

The V gene is TRBV7-2, the J gene TRBJ2-3; maybe TRBD2 (5 bases). The CDR3 is made up of 15 amino acids. The V end lost 0 bases, the J end lost 4 bases, and 11 bases lay between the germline ends. Germline V gene sequence: CDR1 SGHTA, CDR2 FQGNSA. CDR3 sequence (DNA): TGTGCCAGCAGCTTAGCGCTGGCGGAGGCAGATACGCAGTATTTT. Translation gives CASSLALAEADTQYF.

The chain has TRBV6-4 and TRBJ2-1; the D gene is possibly TRBD2 (6 bases). V lost 5 bases, J lost 2 bases, and 16 bases lay in between. This CDR3 region has 16 residues. Per the germline V gene, CDR1 is MRHNA and CDR2 is SNTAGT. The DNA of the CDR3 is TGTGCCAGCAGTAAGATAGCGGATCCCACCTACAATGAGCAGTTCTTC. Translating it yields CASSKIADPTYNEQFF.

This clonotype was counted ten times or more. The J gene is TRBJ2-1, the V gene TRBV6-1, with D uncertain. Germline V gives CDR1 MNHNS, CDR2 SASEGT. The CDR3 spans 14 residues. The V end lost 6 bases, the J end lost 7 bases, and 16 bases lay between the germline ends. CDR3 DNA: TGTGCCAGCAGCCCTACTCTTGCCCTGAATGAGCAGTTCTTC. Residues: CASSPTLALNEQFF.

This clonotype was found many times. This sequence joins TRBV9 and TRBJ2-2; 7 positions agree with TRBD2. CDR3 length: 16 residues. Germline CDR1 reads SGDLS; CDR2 reads YYNGEE. With 2 bases clipped from V and 0 bases from J, the junction kept 4 bases outside the gene matches. The CDR3 spells CASSVGTTSNTGELFF. In DNA, the CDR3 is TGTGCCAGCAGCGTTGGGACTACCTCGAACACCGGGGAGCTGTTTTTT.

The table lists this clonotype with many counts. The rearrangement joins TRBV11-1 to TRBJ2-2; TRBD1 matches at 8 bases. CDR1 is SGHAT, CDR2 FQDESV, per germline (reference sequence). Trimming took 7 bases from V and 3 from J; bases not matched to a gene: 10. The CDR3 is 16 residues long. CDR3 region: CASTEQQGVYTGELFF. In nucleotides, the CDR3 is TGTGCCAGCACCGAGCAACAGGGGGTGTACACCGGGGAGCTGTTTTTT.

This clonotype was detected ten times or more. The chain couples TRBV12-3 or TRBV12-4 to TRBJ2-1, with D uncertain. The CDR3 runs 11 residues. Trimming left V 5 bases short and J 14 bases short, with 13 bases between. CDR3: CASSLTKDEFF. CDR3 in DNA: TGTGCCAGCAGTCTTACGAAGGACGAGTTCTTC.

This clonotype was detected many times. The CDR3 sequence is CASSLSNYNEQFF. The CDR3 DNA is TGTGCCAGCAGTTTGAGTAACTACAATGAGCAGTTCTTC. V gene TRBV6-1 combines with J gene TRBJ2-1, with D unresolved. Germline CDR1 reads MNHNS; CDR2 reads SASEGT. Trimming shortened V by 5 bases and J by 3 bases, and 8 bases separated the two germline ends. CDR3 length equals 13 residues.

This clonotype was counted many times. This sequence joins TRBV6-4 and TRBJ2-1; D is perhaps TRBD2 (6 bases). Trimming cost V 0 bases and J 6 bases, with 12 bases left between them. The CDR3 has 15 residues. Looked up from germline, CDR1 is MRHNA and CDR2 is SNTAGT. Here the CDR3 reads CASSDSTGTANEQFF. The CDR3 coding sequence is TGTGCCAGCAGTGACTCGACTGGGACTGCCAATGAGCAGTTCTTC.

This clonotype has ten or more counts. V and J are TRBV7-9 and TRBJ1-5; D is unclear. Germline lookup yields CDR1 SEHNR and CDR2 FQNEAQ (reference sequence). The CDR3 is 15 residues long. Trimming left V 4 bases short and J 4 bases short, with 14 bases between. Written as DNA, the CDR3 is TGTGCCAGCAGCTCCGACATGTTATGGAATCAGCCCCAGCATTTT. It codes for CASSSDMLWNQPQHF.

This clonotype has a count of ten or more. The chain has TRBV28 and TRBJ2-5; D not resolved. The ends were cut back, 5 bases at V and 2 bases at J, with 21 bases in the middle. The germline CDR1 and CDR2 sequences are MDHEN and SYDVKM. There are 17 residues in the CDR3. The CDR3 is CASSPAVYQIVQETQYF. Here the CDR3 DNA reads TGTGCCAGCAGTCCCGCCGTCTATCAAATAGTACAAGAGACCCAGTACTTC.

This clonotype was seen many times. The V and J genes are TRBV20-1 and TRBJ2-5, with D possibly being TRBD2 (5 bases). The germline V gene has CDR1 DFQATT and CDR2 SNEGSKA (reference sequence). The V gene lost 1 base and the J gene lost 5 bases, with 11 bases spanning the gap. The CDR3 is 13 residues long. CDR3 sequence reads: CSARVRAGETQYF. The CDR3 bases are TGCAGTGCTAGAGTTAGGGCGGGTGAGACCCAGTACTTC.

This clonotype was seen a few times. The CDR3 DNA reads as TGTGCCAGCAGCTTCCCTAGAACGAACACTGAAGCTTTCTTT. Translating it yields CASSFPRTNTEAFF. The chain links TRBV7-9 to TRBJ1-1; no clear D. CDR1 and CDR2 from the germline V gene are SEHNR and FQNEAQ (reference sequence). This CDR3 comprises 14 residues. V lost 3 bases, J lost 1 base, and 9 bases lay in between. The entire variable domain, with the rest obtained from reference TRBV7-9 and TRBJ1-1, is as follows: DTGVSQNPRHKITKRGQNVTFRCDPISEHNRLYWYRQTLGQGPEFLTYFQNEAQLEKSRLLSDRFSAERPKGSFSTLEIQRTEQGDSAMYLCASSFPRTNTEAFFGQGTRLTVV.